Each of the 26 T cell receptor beta chains below was sequenced from the same sample in a study of CD8 T cells in ankylosing spondylitis. TCRdb recomputed calls from the 5' RACE reads with MiXCR, one row per CDR3 protein. The table records a few hundred thousand distinct CDR3 sequences, 18% of them present only once. The specimen sequenced was blood, either unsorted or a sorted T cell fraction (not recorded which). These receptors all come from a male donor with ankylosing spondylitis or in good health (not recorded which).

About this clonotype itself: The final CDR3 position lacks the conserved phenylalanine or tryptophan, pointing to a likely read error. The J gene is TRBJ2-2, the V gene TRBV11-1; 7 nucleotides line up with TRBD2. There are 18 residues in the CDR3. V was clipped by 0 bases and J by 6 bases; unmatched bases: 13. Per germline, CDR1 SGHAT and CDR2 FQDESV (reference sequence). CDR3 loop: CASSLASLATNRPGELFL. The CDR3 region has the DNA TGTGCCAGCAGCTTAGCGTCACTAGCGACTAACCGACCCGGGGAGCTGTTTCTT.

This sequence joins TRBV24-1 and TRBJ2-6; D possibly corresponds to TRBD2 (6 bases). Germline assignment: CDR1 KGHDR and CDR2 SFDVKD. Trimming took off 3 bases at V and 0 bases at J, with 17 bases between the two ends. This CDR3 contains 19 residues. The CDR3 sequence: CATSDENRDFSSGANVLTF. The CDR3 coding sequence is TGTGCCACCAGTGATGAGAACCGGGACTTTAGCTCTGGGGCCAACGTCCTGACTTTC.

This clonotype was seen a few times. The rearrangement joins TRBV6-2 or TRBV6-3 to TRBJ1-2, with D uncertain. There are 12 residues in the CDR3. Germline lookup yields CDR1 MNHEY and CDR2 SVGEGT. With 11 bases removed from V and 0 bases from J, the gap between germline ends came to 10 bases. CDR3 nucleotide sequence: TGTGCCGTTGCAGAAACTAACTATGGCTACACCTTC. This gives the protein CAVAETNYGYTF.

The chain links TRBV5-1 to TRBJ2-7; D perhaps matches TRBD2 (5 bases). Germline V gene data show CDR1 as SGHRS and CDR2 as YFSETQ. V was trimmed by 0 bases and J by 7 bases, leaving 11 bases between them. This CDR3 is built from 13 residues. Written as DNA, the CDR3 is TGCGCCAGCAGCTTGGGGGGAGCGAGGGAGCAGTACTTC. Amino acid sequence: CASSLGGAREQYF.

This chain joins TRBV27 and TRBJ2-7; 9 positions agree with TRBD1. The CDR3 runs 15 residues. Germline V CDR1 and CDR2: MNHEY, SMNVEV (reference sequence). J gave up 1 base and V 4 bases, and 5 bases lay outside the gene matches. The CDR3 loop is CASSSGTGISYEQYF. The DNA of the CDR3 is TGTGCCAGCAGTTCCGGGACAGGGATTTCCTACGAGCAGTACTTC.

This clonotype was counted ten times or more. V and J are TRBV9 and TRBJ2-1; D is uncertain. The germline CDR1 and CDR2 sequences are SGDLS and YYNGEE. Between the trimmed V and J ends, which lost 4 bases and 6 bases, there was a span of 20 bases. The CDR3 loop spans 16 amino acids. The CDR3 nucleotides are TGTGCCAGCAGCTTCCCTAAGGTAGGGTTGGGCAATGAGCAGTTCTTC. It specifies CASSFPKVGLGNEQFF.

The J gene is TRBJ1-3, the V gene TRBV29-1, with unresolved D. The CDR3 loop spans 13 amino acids. CDR1 is SQVTM, CDR2 ANQGSEA, per germline. Trimming pared 0 bases from V and 4 bases from J, leaving 7 bases between. DNA for the CDR3: TGCAGCGTTGAAGAGGGGAGCGGAAACACCATATATTTT. This translates into CSVEEGSGNTIYF.

This clonotype was seen a handful of times. CDR3 region: CASSLGLASYEQYF. CDR3 sequence (DNA): TGTGCCAGCAGCCTCGGACTCGCCTCCTACGAGCAGTACTTC. This sequence joins TRBV7-2 and TRBJ2-7, with TRBD2 as a possible D gene (5 bases). CDR1 is SGHTA and CDR2 is FQGNSA in the germline V gene. The V gene lost 5 bases and the J gene lost 0 bases, with 11 bases spanning the gap. This CDR3 comprises 14 residues.

This clonotype was seen a handful of times. V usage is TRBV5-1 and J usage is TRBJ2-1; 7 positions agree with TRBD2. Looked up from germline, CDR1 is SGHRS and CDR2 is YFSETQ. This CDR3 is built from 16 residues. J lost 2 bases, V lost 4 bases, and 9 bases had no gene match. CDR3 sequence: CASSVYSGPTYNEQFF. In DNA, the CDR3 is TGCGCCAGCAGCGTTTATAGCGGGCCGACCTACAATGAGCAGTTCTTC.

This clonotype was observed a few times. V usage is TRBV7-2 and J usage is TRBJ2-7; TRBD2 matches 15 bases. In germline, CDR1 is SGHTA, CDR2 FQGNSA. With 3 bases clipped from V and 6 bases from J, the junction kept 3 bases outside the gene matches. This CDR3 contains 15 residues. CDR3 loop: CASSFGLAGGSEQYF. The CDR3 bases are TGTGCCAGCAGCTTTGGACTAGCGGGAGGGAGCGAGCAGTACTTC.

The chain joins TRBV27 to TRBJ2-7, with 7 bases lining up with TRBD2. Germline trimming cut 5 bases from V and 1 base from J; bases unmatched to any gene: 11. This CDR3 contains 16 residues. Germline lookup yields CDR1 MNHEY and CDR2 SMNVEV (reference sequence). The CDR3 DNA follows: TGTGCCAGCAGTCCAGACAGACTAGCAGATTCCTACGAGCAGTACTTC. Its translation is CASSPDRLADSYEQYF.

This clonotype showed up just a few times. V and J are TRBV20-1 and TRBJ1-2; TRBD1 might be the D (5 bases). V gave up 6 bases and J gave up 5 bases, with 22 bases separating them. The CDR3 runs to 15 residues. Germline V CDR1 and CDR2: DFQATT, SNEGSKA (reference sequence). In DNA, the CDR3 is TGCAGTGCCCCTATTGCGGTGGGGGAATTTTATGGCTACACCTTC. This sequence encodes CSAPIAVGEFYGYTF.

This clonotype appeared many times. The chain couples TRBV4-3 to TRBJ2-7; D is ambiguous. This CDR3 spans 14 amino acids. Per germline, CDR1 LGHNA and CDR2 YSLEER. The V end lost 0 bases, the J end lost 3 bases, and 9 bases lay between the germline ends. Here the CDR3 reads CASSQDAADYEQYF. CDR3 coding DNA: TGCGCCAGCAGCCAAGACGCGGCGGACTACGAGCAGTACTTC.

This clonotype has more than one count but fewer than ten. V is TRBV10-3 and J is TRBJ2-6, with no clear D. The length of the CDR3 is 16 residues. Trimming left V 10 bases short and J 0 bases short, with 16 bases between. Germline loops: CDR1 ENHRY, CDR2 SYGVKD. CDR3 in amino acids: CATLSPAISGANVLTF. CDR3 coding DNA: TGTGCCACCTTAAGCCCGGCGATCTCTGGGGCCAACGTCCTGACTTTC.

At least ten counts were recorded for this clonotype. The chain uses TRBV29-1 and TRBJ2-3, with D hard to call. CDR1 is SQVTM and CDR2 is ANQGSEA in the germline V gene. V lost 7 bases, J lost 0 bases, and 5 bases lay in between. The CDR3 has 11 residues. CDR3 residues: CSGDSTDTQYF. CDR3 bases: TGCAGCGGAGACAGCACAGATACGCAGTATTTT.

The chain is built from TRBV19 and TRBJ2-7, with 11 bases identical to TRBD2. J was trimmed by 3 bases and V by 0 bases; bases with no gene match: 4. Germline CDR1 LNHDA, CDR2 SQIVND (reference sequence). This CDR3 spans 16 amino acids. The CDR3 region is CASSIDPGLAGYEQYF. The CDR3, as DNA: TGTGCCAGTAGTATAGACCCTGGACTAGCGGGCTACGAGCAGTACTTC. The variable domain in full, with the rest retrieved from reference TRBV19 and TRBJ2-7, is DGGITQSPKYLFRKEGQNVTLSCEQNLNHDAMYWYRQDPGQGLRLIYYSQIVNDFQKGDIAEGYSVSREKKESFPLTVTSAQKNPTAFYLCASSIDPGLAGYEQYFGPGTRLTVT.

The chain is built from TRBV20-1 and TRBJ2-2, with a weak D call TRBD2 (6 bases). The ends were cut back, 4 bases at V and 0 bases at J, with 12 bases in the middle. Germline CDR1 reads DFQATT; CDR2 reads SNEGSKA (reference sequence). The CDR3 length is 15 residues. The chain's CDR3 is CSAIAETTNTGELFF. CDR3 sequence (DNA): TGCAGTGCTATAGCGGAGACCACGAACACCGGGGAGCTGTTTTTT.

V and J are TRBV5-6 and TRBJ2-5, with 7 bases aligning to TRBD1. Germline V gene data show CDR1 as SGHDT and CDR2 as YYEEEE. V was pared by 4 bases and J by 5 bases, with 11 bases of the junction left unmatched. This CDR3 contains 15 residues. The CDR3 region is CASSPPDRMGETQYF. DNA for the CDR3: TGTGCCAGCAGCCCTCCGGACAGGATGGGGGAGACCCAGTACTTC.

The chain links TRBV12-3 or TRBV12-4 to TRBJ2-7; D is perhaps TRBD2 (5 bases). This CDR3 has 16 amino acids. The V end was cut by 2 bases, the J end by 2 bases, with 16 bases between. This chain's CDR3 is CASSLLRGSAAYEQYF. DNA for the CDR3: TGTGCCAGCAGTTTATTACGCGGGTCAGCGGCCTACGAGCAGTACTTC.

This clonotype has only a few counts. The chain combines TRBV7-9 with TRBJ2-7; 7 bases match TRBD1. Germline CDR1 SEHNR, CDR2 FQNEAQ (reference sequence). This CDR3 comprises 13 residues. Trimming took 5 bases from V and 7 from J; bases not matched to a gene: 8. The CDR3 sequence is CASSRTGDWEQYF. CDR3 coding DNA: TGTGCCAGCAGCCGTACAGGGGATTGGGAGCAGTACTTC.

This clonotype was found a few times. The rearrangement links TRBV20-1 to TRBJ2-7; 7 bases are shared with TRBD2. Looked up from germline, CDR1 is DFQATT and CDR2 is SNEGSKA (reference sequence). This CDR3 has 14 residues. V lost 2 bases and J lost 2; bases outside the gene matches: 6. The CDR3 DNA follows: TGCAGTGCTAGACTGACTAGCCCTGCCTACGAGCAGTACTTC. This gives the protein CSARLTSPAYEQYF.

The chain links TRBV12-3 or TRBV12-4 to TRBJ1-1; TRBD1 might be the D (5 bases). The CDR3 has 12 amino acids. The CDR3 spells CATAQGNTEAFF. Written as DNA, the CDR3 is TGTGCTACAGCCCAGGGGAACACTGAAGCTTTCTTT.

There are a few counts of this clonotype. V is TRBV10-3 and J is TRBJ2-3; D tentatively reads TRBD1 or TRBD2 (5 bases each). Trimming took off 11 bases at V and 4 bases at J, with 22 bases between the two ends. The CDR3 has 15 residues. CDR1 and CDR2 from the germline V gene are ENHRY and SYGVKD. The DNA for the CDR3 is TGTGCCTCATGGTCGGGGCAGGGAAGGGCAGATACGCAGTATTTT. Protein sequence: CASWSGQGRADTQYF.

The chain joins TRBV5-1 to TRBJ2-7; D possibly corresponds to TRBD2 (6 bases). V was clipped by 1 base and J by 3 bases, with 11 bases between them. Germline V gives CDR1 SGHRS, CDR2 YFSETQ. The CDR3 spans 14 residues. The DNA of the CDR3 is TGCGCCAGCAGCTTGAAGGGACTCTTCTACGAGCAGTACTTC. Its translation: CASSLKGLFYEQYF.

There are a few counts of this clonotype. The rearrangement links TRBV6-2 or TRBV6-3 to TRBJ2-2; D uncertain. V lost 0 bases to trimming and J lost 6 bases, with 8 bases between them. Per germline, CDR1 MNHEY and CDR2 SVGEGT. This CDR3 is built from 14 residues. The CDR3 here is CASSYSLIPGELFF. The CDR3, as DNA: TGTGCCAGCAGTTACTCGTTAATCCCCGGGGAGCTGTTTTTT.

This clonotype came up many times. The V call is TRBV27, the J call TRBJ2-7, with 10 bases lining up with TRBD1. CDR3 length equals 14 residues. After removal of 5 bases from V and 3 bases from J, the junction contained 4 bases not matched to a gene. Germline V lookup: CDR1 MNHEY, CDR2 SMNVEV (reference sequence). This chain's CDR3 is CASSPGTGDYEQYF. For the CDR3, the DNA is TGTGCCAGCAGTCCCGGGACAGGGGACTACGAGCAGTACTTC.